These T cell receptor beta chains were read from a single sample in a study of regulatory T cells in long-lasting Graves disease. Each CDR3 protein gets one entry after TCRdb re-called the multiplex PCR reads with MiXCR. In the table there are about 660,000 distinct CDR3 sequences, around 30% of which are singletons. Here the sequenced sample was peripheral blood mononuclear cells (PBMCs), taken when the disease was refractory, from a patient treated with antithyroid drugs. The receptors stem from a female donor with Graves disease. CDR3s leave out the opening cysteine and the closing phenylalanine or tryptophan. Fields, in order: D gene, CDR3 length, V gene, J gene, clone size, CDR3 protein. D genes are given only for firm matches. Clone size appears in some rows only: once, few, many, or a class for an expanded clone.

>.|13|TRBV19|TRBJ1-1|.
ASSPRRGPNTEAF
>TRBD1|12|TRBV20-1|TRBJ2-7|few
SATRGGGSYEQY
>.|13|TRBV20-1|TRBJ1-1|.
SAREGQGWGTEAF
>.|12|TRBV12-3/TRBV12-4|TRBJ2-3|.
ASSPTSGADTQY
>TRBD1|9|TRBV20-1|TRBJ2-7|.
SANRGYEQY
>TRBD1|18|TRBV28|TRBJ1-2|few
ASLRDRREKTLRDYSGYT
>TRBD1|13|TRBV6-1|TRBJ1-1|few
ASRRQGATRTEAF
>.|14|TRBV2|TRBJ1-3|few
ASSEARGLAGNTIY
>.|11|TRBV30|TRBJ2-7|few
AWSTGNSYEQY
>.|14|TRBV7-9|TRBJ2-2|few
ASSFVGNRFSGELF
>.|11|TRBV28|TRBJ1-1|many
ASSLLRITEAF
>TRBD2|15|TRBV14|TRBJ2-7|.
ASSVEFRASGSDEQY
>TRBD1|14|TRBV10-3|TRBJ2-5|few
AISKIRDRGLETQY
>.|9|TRBV12-3/TRBV12-4|TRBJ1-1|.
ATQGPTEAF
>.|14|TRBV6-1|TRBJ1-5|.
ASASIGGVYNQPQH
>.|12|TRBV10-2|TRBJ2-7|.
ASSENREYYEQY
>.|10|TRBV20-1|TRBJ1-2|.
SSRPTNSGYT
>.|10|TRBV7-3|TRBJ1-1|many
ASSLGTSEAF
>.|13|TRBV2|TRBJ1-5|once
ASSFSTGRDQPQH
>.|10|TRBV28|TRBJ1-5|.
AGSPPNQPQH
>TRBD1|14|TRBV7-9|TRBJ1-4|few
ASSLLRGQAPTKLF
>TRBD1|14|TRBV6-1|TRBJ1-1|many
ASILSGTGGGTEAF
>.|11|TRBV6-1|TRBJ2-7|few
ASSEAGEYEQY
>TRBD1|12|TRBV5-1|TRBJ2-7|few
ASSQSGTGYEQY
>TRBD1|13|TRBV27|TRBJ1-1|many
ASSGTGEGNTEAF
>TRBD1|10|TRBV20-1|TRBJ2-7|.
SAGQGADEQY
>.|10|TRBV30|TRBJ2-7|.
AWSTSRYEQY
>TRBD1|13|TRBV19|TRBJ2-1|.
ASSKPQTGTNEQF
>.|11|TRBV18|TRBJ1-1|.
ASSPFYYTEAF
>.|14|TRBV14|TRBJ1-6|.
ASSHFTGGGNSPLH
>.|10|TRBV3-1|TRBJ2-5|.
ASSQEPETQN
>.|12|TRBV3-1|TRBJ1-1|.
ASSHRQENTEAF
>TRBD2|14|TRBV18|TRBJ2-5|.
ASSPTGTSVQETQY
>TRBD1|11|TRBV19|TRBJ1-2|few
ASSFTGVGGYT
>.|12|TRBV5-1|TRBJ1-2|.
ASSLEQGRDGYT
>TRBD1|15|TRBV6-1|TRBJ1-1|many
ASSVTGTGVWNTEAF
>.|13|TRBV5-6|TRBJ2-7|few
ASSFYRDDSYEQY
>.|10|TRBV7-9|TRBJ1-1|.
ASSQERTEAF
>TRBD1|12|TRBV5-1|TRBJ1-1|few
ASRRGQGDTEAF
>.|11|TRBV11-2|TRBJ2-4|many
ASSLSVKNIQY
>.|11|TRBV2|TRBJ2-2|many
ASMAANTGELF
>.|13|TRBV12-3/TRBV12-4|TRBJ1-5|.
ASSEREGGRQPQH
>TRBD1|10|TRBV6-1|TRBJ1-1|.
ATRQGNTEAF
>.|11|TRBV5-5|TRBJ1-5|once
ASSLKDSTIFH
>.|11|TRBV20-1|TRBJ1-6|.
SARETRNSPLH
>.|13|TRBV11-1|TRBJ1-1|few
ASSLEGEGSTEAF
>TRBD1|11|TRBV5-5|TRBJ1-2|.
ASSLKTGAGYT
>.|12|TRBV7-9|TRBJ2-7|few
ASSLAAGVDEQY
>.|11|TRBV19|TRBJ2-5|many
ASSIGLTETQY
>.|11|TRBV20-1|TRBJ2-7|.
SARGGYSYEQY
>.|10|TRBV12-3/TRBV12-4|TRBJ2-7|.
ASSPSRHGQY
>.|10|TRBV28|TRBJ1-1|few
ASSTFGTEAF
>TRBD2|13|TRBV6-2/TRBV6-3|TRBJ2-4|.
ASSYRQGGGDIQY
>.|11|TRBV7-6|TRBJ2-5|few
ASSFGNQETQY
>TRBD1|12|TRBV5-4|TRBJ1-4|.
ASGVTGVHEKLF
>.|13|TRBV6-5|TRBJ1-2|few
ASSSPRDLRDGYT
>.|9|TRBV28|TRBJ1-1|.
AGTMWAEAF